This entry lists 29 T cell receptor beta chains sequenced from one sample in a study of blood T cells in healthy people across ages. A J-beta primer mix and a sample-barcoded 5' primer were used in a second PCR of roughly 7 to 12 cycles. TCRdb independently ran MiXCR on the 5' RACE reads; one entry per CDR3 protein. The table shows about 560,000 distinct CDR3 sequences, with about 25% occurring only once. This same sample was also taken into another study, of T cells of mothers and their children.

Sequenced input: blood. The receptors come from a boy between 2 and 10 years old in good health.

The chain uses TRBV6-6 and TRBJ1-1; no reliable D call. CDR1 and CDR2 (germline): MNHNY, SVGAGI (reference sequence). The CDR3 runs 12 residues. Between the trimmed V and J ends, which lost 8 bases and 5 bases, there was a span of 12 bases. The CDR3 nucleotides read TGTGCCAGCGGAGAGCAAGGAACTGAAGCTTTCTTT. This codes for CASGEQGTEAFF.

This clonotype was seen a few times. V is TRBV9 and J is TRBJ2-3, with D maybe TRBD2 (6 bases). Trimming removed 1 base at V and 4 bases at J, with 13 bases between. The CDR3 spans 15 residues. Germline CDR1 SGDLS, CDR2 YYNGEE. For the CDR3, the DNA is TGTGCCAGCAGCGTACATCTGACTAGTCCAGATACGCAGTATTTT. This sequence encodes CASSVHLTSPDTQYF.

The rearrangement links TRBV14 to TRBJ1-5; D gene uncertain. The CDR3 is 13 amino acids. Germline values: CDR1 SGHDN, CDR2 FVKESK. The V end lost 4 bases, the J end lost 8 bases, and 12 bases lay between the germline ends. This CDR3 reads CASSPSSEKPQHF. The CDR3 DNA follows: TGTGCCAGCAGCCCCTCGTCTGAGAAGCCCCAGCATTTT.

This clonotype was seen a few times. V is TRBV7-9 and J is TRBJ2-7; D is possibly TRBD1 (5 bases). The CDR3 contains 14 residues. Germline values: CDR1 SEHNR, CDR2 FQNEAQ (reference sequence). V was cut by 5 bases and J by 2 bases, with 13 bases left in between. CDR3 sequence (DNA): TGTGCCAGCAGCCCGACAGAAGACCCCTACGAGCAGTACTTC. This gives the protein CASSPTEDPYEQYF.

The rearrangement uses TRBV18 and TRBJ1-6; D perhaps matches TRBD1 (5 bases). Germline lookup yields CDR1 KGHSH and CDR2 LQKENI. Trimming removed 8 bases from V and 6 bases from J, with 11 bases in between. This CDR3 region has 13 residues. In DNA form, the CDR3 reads TGTGCCAGCGGGGCAAAGGGTAATTCACCCCTCCACTTT. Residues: CASGAKGNSPLHF.

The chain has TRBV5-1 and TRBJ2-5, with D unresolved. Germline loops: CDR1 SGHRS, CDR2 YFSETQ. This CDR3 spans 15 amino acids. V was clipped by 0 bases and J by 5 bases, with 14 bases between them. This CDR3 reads CASSLDTWGRETQYF. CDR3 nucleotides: TGCGCCAGCAGCTTGGACACTTGGGGTCGGGAGACCCAGTACTTC. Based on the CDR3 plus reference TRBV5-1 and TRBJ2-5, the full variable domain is KAGVTQTPRYLIKTRGQQVTLSCSPISGHRSVSWYQQTPGQGLQFLFEYFSETQRNKGNFPGRFSGRQFSNSRSEMNVSTLELGDSALYLCASSLDTWGRETQYFGPGTRLLVL.

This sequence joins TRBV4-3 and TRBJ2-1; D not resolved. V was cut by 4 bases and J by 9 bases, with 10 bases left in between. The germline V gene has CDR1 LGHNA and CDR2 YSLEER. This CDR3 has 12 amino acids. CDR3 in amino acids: CASSPLLGEQFF. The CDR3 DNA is TGCGCCAGCAGCCCCCTTTTGGGTGAGCAGTTCTTC.

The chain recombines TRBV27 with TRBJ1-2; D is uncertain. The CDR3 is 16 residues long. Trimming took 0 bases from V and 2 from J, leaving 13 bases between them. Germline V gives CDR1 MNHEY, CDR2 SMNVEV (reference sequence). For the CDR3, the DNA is TGTGCCAGCAGTTTATCCCTATCTCTTGGGAACTATGGCTACACCTTC. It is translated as CASSLSLSLGNYGYTF.

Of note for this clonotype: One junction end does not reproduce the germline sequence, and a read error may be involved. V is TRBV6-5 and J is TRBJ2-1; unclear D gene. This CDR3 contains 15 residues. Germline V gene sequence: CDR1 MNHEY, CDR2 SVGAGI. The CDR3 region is CVSSYGSGRYNEQFF. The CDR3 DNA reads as TGTGTCAGCAGTTACGGGTCTGGGCGGTACAATGAGCAGTTCTTC.

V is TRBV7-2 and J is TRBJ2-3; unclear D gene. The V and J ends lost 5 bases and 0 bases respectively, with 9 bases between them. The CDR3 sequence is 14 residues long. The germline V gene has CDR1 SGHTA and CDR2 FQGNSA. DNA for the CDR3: TGTGCCAGCAGCACCAGGCGAAGCACAGATACGCAGTATTTT. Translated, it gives CASSTRRSTDTQYF. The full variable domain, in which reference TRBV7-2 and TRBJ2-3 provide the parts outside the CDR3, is GAGVSQSPSNKVTEKGKDVELRCDPISGHTALYWYRQSLGQGLEFLIYFQGNSAPDKSGLPSDRFSAERTGGSVSTLTIQRTQQEDSAVYLCASSTRRSTDTQYFGPGTRLTVL.

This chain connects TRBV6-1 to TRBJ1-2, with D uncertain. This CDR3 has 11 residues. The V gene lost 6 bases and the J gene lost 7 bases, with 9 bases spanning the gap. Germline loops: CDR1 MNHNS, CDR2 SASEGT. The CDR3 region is CASRPGVGYTF. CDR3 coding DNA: TGTGCCAGCAGGCCAGGAGTTGGCTACACCTTC.

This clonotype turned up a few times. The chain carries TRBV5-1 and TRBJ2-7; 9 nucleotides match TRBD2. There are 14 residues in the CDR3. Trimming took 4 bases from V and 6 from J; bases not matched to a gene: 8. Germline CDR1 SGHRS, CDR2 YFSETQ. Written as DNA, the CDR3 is TGCGCCAGCAGCCCGGGGGTAGCGGGAGTCGAGCAGTACTTC. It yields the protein CASSPGVAGVEQYF.

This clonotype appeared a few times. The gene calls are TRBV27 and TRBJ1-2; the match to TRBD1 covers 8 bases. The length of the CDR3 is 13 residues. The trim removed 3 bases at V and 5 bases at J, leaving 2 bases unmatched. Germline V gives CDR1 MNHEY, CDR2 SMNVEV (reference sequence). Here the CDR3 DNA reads TGTGCCAGCAGTTTGACAGGGGCTTATGGCTACACCTTC. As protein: CASSLTGAYGYTF.

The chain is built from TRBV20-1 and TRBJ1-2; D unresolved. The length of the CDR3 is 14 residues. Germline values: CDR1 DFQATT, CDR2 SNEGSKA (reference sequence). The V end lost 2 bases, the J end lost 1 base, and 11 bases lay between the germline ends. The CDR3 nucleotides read TGCAGTGCTAGATCCCGTGTTCATAACTATGGCTACACCTTC. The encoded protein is CSARSRVHNYGYTF.

DNA of the CDR3: TGTGCCAGCAGCCCCACAGGGGGCTCCAACTACGAGCAGTACTTC. Its protein product is CASSPTGGSNYEQYF. This chain joins TRBV9 and TRBJ2-7, with 9 bases lining up with TRBD1. The CDR3 has 15 residues. Trimming took 4 bases from V and 3 from J; bases not matched to a gene: 8. Germline V gene data show CDR1 as SGDLS and CDR2 as YYNGEE.

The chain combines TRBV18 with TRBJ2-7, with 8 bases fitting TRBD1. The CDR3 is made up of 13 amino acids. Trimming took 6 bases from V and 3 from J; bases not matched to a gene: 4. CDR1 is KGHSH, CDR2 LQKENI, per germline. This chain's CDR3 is CASSAGQDYEQYF. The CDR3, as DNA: TGTGCCAGCTCGGCGGGACAGGACTACGAGCAGTACTTC. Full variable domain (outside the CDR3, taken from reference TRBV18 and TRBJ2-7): NAGVMQNPRHLVRRRGQEARLRCSPMKGHSHVYWYRQLPEEGLKFMVYLQKENIIDESGMPKERFSAEFPKEGPSILRIQQVVRGDSAAYFCASSAGQDYEQYFGPGTRLTVT.

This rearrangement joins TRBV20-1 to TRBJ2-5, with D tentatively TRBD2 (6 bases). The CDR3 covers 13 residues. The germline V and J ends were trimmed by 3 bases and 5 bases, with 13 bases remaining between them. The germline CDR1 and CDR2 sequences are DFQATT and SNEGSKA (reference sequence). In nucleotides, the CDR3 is TGCAGTGCTAGTCGACTAGTCGGCGAGACCCAGTACTTC. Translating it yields CSASRLVGETQYF.

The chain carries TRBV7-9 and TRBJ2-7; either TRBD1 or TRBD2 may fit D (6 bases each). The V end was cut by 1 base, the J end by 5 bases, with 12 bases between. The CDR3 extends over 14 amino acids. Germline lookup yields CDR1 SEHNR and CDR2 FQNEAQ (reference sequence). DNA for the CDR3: TGTGCCAGCAGCTTAGAACAGGGAGGCGACGAGCAGTACTTC. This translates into CASSLEQGGDEQYF.

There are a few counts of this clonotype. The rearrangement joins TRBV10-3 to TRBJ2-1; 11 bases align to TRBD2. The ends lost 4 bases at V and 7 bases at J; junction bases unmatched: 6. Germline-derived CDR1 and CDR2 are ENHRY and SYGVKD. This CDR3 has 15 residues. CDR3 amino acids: CAISGGSGRVNEQFF. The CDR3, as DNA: TGTGCCATCAGTGGGGGTAGCGGGAGGGTAAATGAGCAGTTCTTC.

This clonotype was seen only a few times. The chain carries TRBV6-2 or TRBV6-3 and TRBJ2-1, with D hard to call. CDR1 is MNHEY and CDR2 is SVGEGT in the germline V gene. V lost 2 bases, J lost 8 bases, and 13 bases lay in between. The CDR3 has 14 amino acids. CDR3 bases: TGTGCCAGCAGTTACGAAGGGTTCGAGGATGAGCAGTTCTTC. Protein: CASSYEGFEDEQFF.

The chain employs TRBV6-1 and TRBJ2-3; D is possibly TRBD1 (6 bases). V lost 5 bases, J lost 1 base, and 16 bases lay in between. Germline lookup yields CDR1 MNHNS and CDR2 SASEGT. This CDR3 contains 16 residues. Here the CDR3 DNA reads TGTGCCAGCAGTCGTCCTACAGGGTTTGGCACAGATACGCAGTATTTT. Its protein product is CASSRPTGFGTDTQYF.

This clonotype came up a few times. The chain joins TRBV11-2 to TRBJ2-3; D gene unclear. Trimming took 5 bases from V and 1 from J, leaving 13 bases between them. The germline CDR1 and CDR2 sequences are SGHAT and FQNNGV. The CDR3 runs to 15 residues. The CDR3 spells CASSLPVWGTDTQYF. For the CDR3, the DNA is TGTGCCAGCAGCCTCCCCGTCTGGGGCACAGATACGCAGTATTTT. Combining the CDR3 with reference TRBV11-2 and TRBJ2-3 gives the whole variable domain EAGVAQSPRYKIIEKRQSVAFWCNPISGHATLYWYQQILGQGPKLLIQFQNNGVVDDSQLPKDRFSAERLKGVDSTLKIQPAKLEDSAVYLCASSLPVWGTDTQYFGPGTRLTVL.

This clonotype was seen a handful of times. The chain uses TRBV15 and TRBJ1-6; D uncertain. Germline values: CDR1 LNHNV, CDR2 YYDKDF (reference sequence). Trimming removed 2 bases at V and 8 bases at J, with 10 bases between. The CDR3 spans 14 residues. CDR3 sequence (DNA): TGTGCCACCAGCAGACAGATCGGAGATTCACCCCTCCACTTT. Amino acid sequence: CATSRQIGDSPLHF.

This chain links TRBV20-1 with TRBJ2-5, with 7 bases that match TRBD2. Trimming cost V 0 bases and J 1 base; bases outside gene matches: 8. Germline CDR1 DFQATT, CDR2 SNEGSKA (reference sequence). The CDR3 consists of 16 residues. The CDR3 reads CSARDLDAGVQETQYF. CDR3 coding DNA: TGCAGTGCTAGAGATCTCGACGCGGGAGTCCAAGAGACCCAGTACTTC.

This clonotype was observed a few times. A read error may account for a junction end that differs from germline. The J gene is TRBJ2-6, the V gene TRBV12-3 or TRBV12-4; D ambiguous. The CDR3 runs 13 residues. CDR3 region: CAGSLRGANVLTF. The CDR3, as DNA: TGTGCCGGCAGTTTGAGAGGGGCCAACGTCCTGACTTTC.

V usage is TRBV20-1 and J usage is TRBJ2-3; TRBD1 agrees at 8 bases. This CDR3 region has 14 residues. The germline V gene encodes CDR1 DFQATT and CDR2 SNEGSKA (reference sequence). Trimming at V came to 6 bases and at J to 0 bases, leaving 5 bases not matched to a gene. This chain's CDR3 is CSAMTGVSTDTQYF. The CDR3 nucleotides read TGCAGTGCGATGACAGGGGTCAGCACAGATACGCAGTATTTT.

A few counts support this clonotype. The CDR3 protein is CASSLVGTNNEQFF. The DNA for the CDR3 is TGTGCCAGCAGCCTGGTCGGGACAAACAATGAGCAGTTCTTC. The chain employs TRBV16 and TRBJ2-5; tentative D call: TRBD1 (6 bases). The J call is uncertain, as TRBJ2-1 better fits the DNA end. There are 14 residues in the CDR3. CDR1 and CDR2 from the germline V gene are KGHSY and FQNENV.

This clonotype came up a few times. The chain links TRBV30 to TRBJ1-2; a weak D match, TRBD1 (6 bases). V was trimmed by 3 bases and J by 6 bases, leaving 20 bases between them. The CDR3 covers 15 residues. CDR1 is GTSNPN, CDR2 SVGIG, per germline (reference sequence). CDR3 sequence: CAWRLLWGGADGYTF. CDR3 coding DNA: TGTGCCTGGAGACTCCTGTGGGGGGGCGCAGATGGCTACACCTTC.

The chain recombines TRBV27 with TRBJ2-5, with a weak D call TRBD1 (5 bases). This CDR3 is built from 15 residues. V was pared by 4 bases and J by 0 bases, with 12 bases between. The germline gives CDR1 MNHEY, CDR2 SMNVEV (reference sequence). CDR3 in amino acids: CASSSPTEYQETQYF. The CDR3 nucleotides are TGTGCCAGCAGTTCCCCGACAGAGTACCAAGAGACCCAGTACTTC.